This T cell receptor (beta chain) originates from a study of Tregs in tolerant kidney transplant recipients. CDR3 length: 14 amino acids. CDR1 is SGHNT, CDR2 YYREEE, per germline (reference sequence). V was clipped by 4 bases and J by 6 bases, with 13 bases between them. Regarding this clone: The antigen remains unidentified.

Unstimulated regulatory T cells (CD4+CD25+CD127-), CD4+CD25- non-regulatory cells, CD4 and CD8 cells were FACS-sorted from thawed PBMCs. General study results and limits: The small number of patients limits these findings pending further validation. This study did not directly address biological reproducibility.

Clones were sequenced by immunoSEQ multiplex PCR, and TCRdb holds only the in-frame ones, with some missing. Found here are some 250,000 clones, 80% to 85% of them singletons; the top ten hold around 0.64%. The sequenced sample was CD4+ T cells from blood. This TCR was sampled from a human donor in good health. The chain has TRBV5-4 and TRBJ2-2; D possibly corresponds to TRBD2 (5 bases). The CDR3 region has the DNA TGTGCCAGCAGCCCGAGTGGAGGTGCCGGGGAGCTGTTTTTT. Its protein product is CASSPSGGAGELFF. The full variable domain, rest sourced from reference TRBV5-4 and TRBJ2-2, is ETGVTQSPTHLIKTRGQQVTLRCSSQSGHNTVSWYQQALGQGPQFIFQYYREEENGRGNFPPRFSGLQFPNYSSELNVNALELDDSALYLCASSPSGGAGELFFGEGSRLTVL.